The 29 T cell receptor beta chains in this list originate from one sample, sequenced in a study of cytomegalovirus exposure and HLA in healthy donors. Amplification used 60 Vbeta primers and 13 Jbeta primers. Libraries were prepared by immunoSEQ multiplex PCR; TCRdb keeps only in-frame clonotypes and omits some of them. The data show over 60,000 clones, roughly 71% seen once. Sequencing was performed on PBMCs. All receptors derive from a man in his sixties or seventies in good health and CMV-seronegative.

This clone appeared a few times. The chain uses TRBV9 and TRBJ2-5; 7 positions match TRBD2. The V and J ends lost 1 base and 3 bases, in that order; junction bases with no gene match: 3. CDR1 is SGDLS, CDR2 YYNGEE, per germline. The CDR3 is 14 amino acids. DNA of the CDR3: TGTGCCAGCAGCGTATTCAGCGGGGAAGAGACCCAGTACTTC. Its protein product is CASSVFSGEETQYF.

The chain joins TRBV4-2 to TRBJ1-1; D not resolved. V shed 8 bases and J shed 3 bases, with 13 bases lying between them. The length of the CDR3 is 13 residues. Germline lookup yields CDR1 LGHNA and CDR2 YNFKEQ. In DNA form, the CDR3 reads TGTGCCAGCGAGGGTTCCACGTACACTGAAGCTTTCTTT. Amino acids: CASEGSTYTEAFF.

The DNA of the CDR3 is TGTGCCAGCAGCTTAGTTGTTGCGGGGGAGCACAATGAGCAGTTCTTC. It is translated as CASSLVVAGEHNEQFF. The rearrangement joins TRBV7-9 to TRBJ2-1; TRBD2 matches at 7 bases. CDR1 is SEHNR and CDR2 is FQNEAQ in the germline V gene (reference sequence). J gave up 5 bases and V 1 base, and 8 bases lay outside the gene matches. The CDR3 runs to 16 residues.

V and J are TRBV9 and TRBJ2-3; D call uncertain. V lost 0 bases, J lost 6 bases, and 14 bases lay in between. The CDR3 sequence is 15 residues long. Germline V gives CDR1 SGDLS, CDR2 YYNGEE. The CDR3 DNA is TGTGCCAGCAGCGTAGCTTCGGCTCCCGGGGATACGCAGTATTTT. It yields the protein CASSVASAPGDTQYF.

The chain employs TRBV10-3 and TRBJ2-5, with TRBD1 matching 7 bases. The germline gives CDR1 ENHRY, CDR2 SYGVKD. The CDR3 consists of 12 residues. J lost 3 bases, V lost 11 bases, and 6 bases had no gene match. In DNA, the CDR3 is TGTGCCGCCGGGACAGCCGAAGAGACCCAGTACTTC. This encodes CAAGTAEETQYF.

The gene calls are TRBV5-1 and TRBJ1-3, with 8 bases that match TRBD1. Germline assignment: CDR1 SGHRS and CDR2 YFSETQ. This CDR3 is built from 20 residues. J gave up 4 bases and V 1 base, and 19 bases lay outside the gene matches. The CDR3 loop is CASSLFPGQAQRRAGNTIYF. The CDR3 region has the DNA TGCGCCAGCAGCTTGTTTCCGGGACAGGCACAACGGAGAGCAGGAAACACCATATATTTT.

The V gene is TRBV6-7, the J gene TRBJ2-5; no reliable D call. TRBV6-7 counts as an open reading frame of uncertain function. CDR3 length equals 15 residues. Trimming removed 6 bases from V and 0 bases from J, with 14 bases in between. CDR3 coding DNA: TGTGCCAGCAGAGAGGCCGTCATGCACCAAGAGACCCAGTACTTC. Translation: CASREAVMHQETQYF.

The rearrangement joins TRBV30 to TRBJ2-1; 8 bases match TRBD2. The V gene's germline CDR1 is GTSNPN and CDR2 SVGIG (reference sequence). V was clipped by 4 bases and J by 0 bases; unmatched bases: 8. The CDR3 covers 16 residues. CDR3 in amino acids: CAWIGLAPSSYNEQFF. CDR3 DNA: TGTGCCTGGATCGGACTAGCACCGAGCTCCTACAATGAGCAGTTCTTC. Filled out from reference TRBV30 and TRBJ2-1, the complete variable domain reads SQTIHQWPATLVQPVGSPLSLECTVEGTSNPNLYWYRQAAGRGLQLLFYSVGIGQISSEVPQNLSASRPQDRQFILSSKKLLLSDSGFYLCAWIGLAPSSYNEQFFGPGTRLTVL.

The chain combines TRBV2 with TRBJ2-1; TRBD2 matches at 10 bases. The CDR3 is made up of 17 amino acids. CDR1 SNHLY and CDR2 FYNNEI come from the germline V gene. J lost 3 bases, V lost 4 bases, and 9 bases had no gene match. For the CDR3, the DNA is TGTGCCAGCAGTGGGGCTAGCGGGAGAAGTTACTACAATGAGCAGTTCTTC. It is translated as CASSGASGRSYYNEQFF. Combining the CDR3 with reference TRBV2 and TRBJ2-1 gives the whole variable domain EPEVTQTPSHQVTQMGQEVILRCVPISNHLYFYWYRQILGQKVEFLVSFYNNEISEKSEIFDDQFSVERPDGSNFTLKIRSTKLEDSAMYFCASSGASGRSYYNEQFFGPGTRLTVL.

This clone showed up just a few times. V usage is TRBV5-4 and J usage is TRBJ1-2; D might be TRBD1 (6 bases). Germline-derived CDR1 and CDR2 are SGHNT and YYREEE (reference sequence). Deletions cut 0 bases from V and 0 bases from J, with 6 bases between. This CDR3 has 14 residues. The CDR3 nucleotides read TGTGCCAGCAGCTTGGACAGGGCTAACTATGGCTACACCTTC. Protein: CASSLDRANYGYTF.

The chain has TRBV11-2 and TRBJ1-3; D is ambiguous. Germline CDR1 SGHAT, CDR2 FQNNGV. The CDR3 runs to 15 residues. The germline V and J ends were trimmed by 2 bases and 6 bases, with 14 bases remaining between them. The CDR3 bases are TGTGCCAGCAGCTTAATGGCGTCAGGAACAAACACCATATATTTT. It specifies CASSLMASGTNTIYF.

This chain links TRBV19 with TRBJ2-5; tentatively, D is TRBD2 (5 bases). Germline-derived CDR1 and CDR2 are LNHDA and SQIVND (reference sequence). V was cut by 1 base and J by 4 bases, with 10 bases left in between. The CDR3 is 14 residues long. The CDR3 DNA reads as TGTGCCAGTAGTATAGGGGGAGTTGGAGAGACCCAGTACTTC. This sequence encodes CASSIGGVGETQYF.

V and J are TRBV29-1 and TRBJ1-1, with a tentative D call TRBD1 (5 bases). Germline CDR1 reads SQVTM; CDR2 reads ANQGSEA. The V gene lost 4 bases and the J gene lost 0 bases, with 18 bases spanning the gap. The CDR3 contains 16 residues. In DNA, the CDR3 is TGCAGCGTTGTTTCCTGGCGGGGCCTAATGAACACTGAAGCTTTCTTT. This gives the protein CSVVSWRGLMNTEAFF.

The gene calls are TRBV4-1 and TRBJ2-2, with D perhaps matching TRBD1 (6 bases). Trimming left V 2 bases short and J 4 bases short, with 14 bases between. The CDR3 extends over 16 amino acids. The germline V gene encodes CDR1 MGHRA and CDR2 YSYEKL. The CDR3 DNA is TGCGCCAGCAGCCAAAATTGGGACACCATCACCGGGGAGCTGTTTTTT. Amino acids: CASSQNWDTITGELFF.

The rearrangement joins TRBV19 to TRBJ2-7; TRBD2 agrees at 12 bases. The CDR3 spans 16 residues. The germline gives CDR1 LNHDA, CDR2 SQIVND (reference sequence). Unmatched junction bases numbered 3, after V lost 3 bases and J lost 0 bases. DNA for the CDR3: TGTGCCAGTAGTATGGGACTAGCGGGTATCTCCTACGAGCAGTACTTC. As protein: CASSMGLAGISYEQYF. Drawing the rest from reference TRBV19 and TRBJ2-7, the complete variable domain is DGGITQSPKYLFRKEGQNVTLSCEQNLNHDAMYWYRQDPGQGLRLIYYSQIVNDFQKGDIAEGYSVSREKKESFPLTVTSAQKNPTAFYLCASSMGLAGISYEQYFGPGTRLTVT.

This clone occurred once. V and J are TRBV29-1 and TRBJ1-1; 8 bases agree with TRBD1. The CDR3 has 14 amino acids. J gave up 4 bases and V 6 bases, and 10 bases lay outside the gene matches. CDR1 is SQVTM, CDR2 ANQGSEA, per germline. CDR3 nucleotides: TGCAGCGTGTTGTCGCCGCAGGGGGCCACTGAAGCTTTCTTT. It encodes CSVLSPQGATEAFF.

This clone has a handful of counts. The chain couples TRBV5-5 to TRBJ1-5, with D uncertain. V lost 1 base and J 3 bases, leaving 8 bases between the germline ends. This CDR3 contains 14 residues. The germline V gene has CDR1 SGHKS and CDR2 YYEKEE (reference sequence). The CDR3 region is CASSLIGFNQPQHF. CDR3 in DNA: TGTGCCAGCAGCTTGATCGGTTTCAATCAGCCCCAGCATTTT.

This clone was detected many times. The V gene is TRBV5-6, the J gene TRBJ2-7, with TRBD2 identical over 13 bases. The CDR3 is 15 amino acids. V dropped 3 bases and J dropped 3; count of bases not matched to a gene: 3. CDR1 is SGHDT, CDR2 YYEEEE, per germline. CDR3 sequence reads: CASSSGLAGLYEQYF. DNA for the CDR3: TGTGCCAGCAGCTCGGGACTAGCGGGACTCTACGAGCAGTACTTC.

Note on this clone: The same CDR3 also results from other DNA sequences found in this sample. The J gene is TRBJ1-5, the V gene TRBV28; possible D gene TRBD1, 6 bases. V lost 3 bases and J 1 base, leaving 13 bases between the germline ends. Looked up from germline, CDR1 is MDHEN and CDR2 is SYDVKM. The CDR3 sequence is 16 residues long. CDR3 DNA sequence: TGTGCCAGCAGTTTCCCAGGACAGACAAGCAATCAGCCCCAGCATTTT. Amino acid sequence: CASSFPGQTSNQPQHF.

The chain links TRBV7-2 to TRBJ2-6; D possibly corresponds to TRBD1 (6 bases). Trimming pared 2 bases from V and 0 bases from J, leaving 14 bases between. Germline loops: CDR1 SGHTA, CDR2 FQGNSA. The CDR3 has 18 residues. The CDR3 DNA reads TGTGCCAGCAGCTTATCGCCAGGGGTTAGCTCTGGGGCCAACGTCCTGACTTTC. It is translated as CASSLSPGVSSGANVLTF. Variable domain in full (rest from reference TRBV7-2 and TRBJ2-6): GAGVSQSPSNKVTEKGKDVELRCDPISGHTALYWYRQSLGQGLEFLIYFQGNSAPDKSGLPSDRFSAERTGGSVSTLTIQRTQQEDSAVYLCASSLSPGVSSGANVLTFGAGSRLTVL.

The V call is TRBV11-2, the J call TRBJ1-1; 8 bases match TRBD1. V gave up 4 bases and J gave up 4 bases; unmatched junction bases: 5. Germline CDR1 reads SGHAT; CDR2 reads FQNNGV. The CDR3 has 14 amino acids. The CDR3 spells CASSSFTGGTEAFF. In DNA, the CDR3 is TGTGCCAGCAGCTCTTTTACAGGGGGCACTGAAGCTTTCTTT.

This clone has more than one count but fewer than ten. CDR3 in amino acids: CASSLAPSADYEQYF. The CDR3 bases are TGCGCCAGCAGCTTGGCCCCGAGCGCAGACTACGAGCAGTACTTC. V gene TRBV5-1 combines with J gene TRBJ2-7, with no clear D. V dropped 0 bases and J dropped 3 bases, with 13 bases sitting between them. The CDR3 has 15 amino acids. Germline CDR1 and CDR2: SGHRS and YFSETQ.

Notes on this clone: Other DNA variants within this sample encode the same CDR3. This chain uses TRBV18 with TRBJ2-3, with unresolved D. The CDR3 has 12 residues. Trimming removed 2 bases at V and 3 bases at J, with 3 bases between. Per the germline V gene, CDR1 is KGHSH and CDR2 is LQKENI. CDR3 amino acids: CASSPSTDTQYF. CDR3 bases: TGTGCCAGCTCACCATCGACAGATACGCAGTATTTT.

This sequence joins TRBV19 and TRBJ2-1; 8 bases agree with TRBD2. Germline V gene lookup returns CDR1 LNHDA and CDR2 SQIVND (reference sequence). The CDR3 spans 18 residues. The V and J ends lost 6 bases and 1 base, in that order; junction bases with no gene match: 14. CDR3 residues: CASRGLAGILGSYNEQFF. CDR3 bases: TGTGCCAGTAGAGGGCTAGCGGGCATCCTTGGGTCCTACAATGAGCAGTTCTTC.

The chain carries TRBV5-6 and TRBJ2-5; no reliable D call. TRBJ2-7 explains the end of the DNA better; the J call may be wrong. This CDR3 spans 14 amino acids. The germline V gene has CDR1 SGHDT and CDR2 YYEEEE. DNA of the CDR3: TGTGCCAGCAGCTTGCGACTTCGCTCCTACGAGCAGTACTTC. As protein: CASSLRLRSYEQYF.

Note on this clone: One end of the junction does not line up with germline, which may come from a read error. The V call is TRBV7-9, the J call TRBJ1-6, with unresolved D. Germline CDR1 SEHNR, CDR2 FQNEAQ (reference sequence). CDR3 length: 17 amino acids. CDR3 nucleotides: TGTTCCAGCAGCTACCTATTCTCGGAGTCCTATAATTCACCCCTCCACTTT. It encodes CSSSYLFSESYNSPLHF.

The rearrangement links TRBV11-2 to TRBJ2-5; 13 bases line up with TRBD2. CDR3 length: 16 amino acids. Germline loops: CDR1 SGHAT, CDR2 FQNNGV. Trimming took 2 bases from V and 2 from J; bases not matched to a gene: 2. CDR3 sequence: CASSLLGLAGQETQYF. The CDR3 nucleotides read TGTGCCAGCAGCTTATTGGGACTAGCGGGGCAAGAGACCCAGTACTTC.

The gene calls are TRBV9 and TRBJ1-1; D not resolved. The germline V gene encodes CDR1 SGDLS and CDR2 YYNGEE. This CDR3 is built from 13 residues. V dropped 1 base and J dropped 1 base, with 5 bases sitting between them. Here the CDR3 reads CASSVLGNTEAFF. The CDR3 DNA reads TGTGCCAGCAGCGTACTCGGGAACACTGAAGCTTTCTTT. Drawing the rest from reference TRBV9 and TRBJ1-1, the complete variable domain is DSGVTQTPKHLITATGQRVTLRCSPRSGDLSVYWYQQSLDQGLQFLIQYYNGEERAKGNILERFSAQQFPDLHSELNLSSLELGDSALYFCASSVLGNTEAFFGQGTRLTVV.

V and J are TRBV7-2 and TRBJ1-6, with 12 nucleotides matching TRBD1. This CDR3 has 19 residues. The V gene end was trimmed by 4 bases and the J gene end by 10 bases; junction bases not matched to a gene: 17. Germline CDR1 reads SGHTA; CDR2 reads FQGNSA. CDR3 sequence reads: CASSSARVAGQGAGSPLHF. DNA for the CDR3: TGTGCCAGCAGCTCCGCCCGGGTAGCGGGACAGGGGGCTGGGTCACCCCTCCACTTT.